This T cell receptor (beta chain) was captured in a study of CD8 T cells in Susac syndrome. Overall study findings and caveats: The CD4+ T cell repertoires, which came from Susac syndrome patients, showed no sign of clonal expansion.

Germline V gives CDR1 LNHDA, CDR2 SQIVND (reference sequence). The CDR3 contains 15 residues. The trim removed 4 bases at V and 10 bases at J, leaving 6 bases unmatched. As for this clonotype: Its cognate antigen is unknown.

Random hexamers primed reverse transcription of about 0.45 to 1 ug RNA. Using its own MiXCR run on the immunoSEQ multiplex PCR reads, TCRdb lists one record per CDR3 protein. The profile shows over 150,000 distinct CDR3 sequences, approximately 94% of them singletons. The chain employs TRBV19 and TRBJ1-6; 11 bases match TRBD1. Sequencing used CD4+ T cells from PBMCs. The receptor's source is a human donor with Susac syndrome. The CDR3 nucleotides read TGTGCCAGTAGTACGACCGGGACAGGGGGATCACCCCTCCACTTT. Translated: CASSTTGTGGSPLHF.